The 25 T cell receptor beta chains below were found in one sample sequenced in a study of OX40 agonist ivuxolimab in advanced cancers. Assay: immunoSEQ multiplex PCR; the TCRdb copy retains only in-frame clones and omits some. The sample lists 30,000 to 35,000 clones, around 74% occurring once. Material: CD4+ or CD8+ T cells sorted from blood, obtained in a trial of the OX40 agonist ivuxolimab. All receptors come from an adult with an advanced solid tumor such as melanoma, head and neck, liver or kidney cancer.

The chain carries TRBV28 and TRBJ2-3, with 10 bases fitting TRBD2. V lost 6 bases to trimming and J lost 0 bases; unmatched junction nucleotides: 3. The CDR3 has 15 amino acids. Germline CDR1 and CDR2: MDHEN and SYDVKM. The CDR3 is CASRTSGESTDTQYF. CDR3 coding DNA: TGTGCCAGCAGAACTAGCGGGGAGAGCACAGATACGCAGTATTTT.

The chain carries TRBV5-1 and TRBJ2-3, with 7 nucleotides matching TRBD2. The CDR3 extends over 13 amino acids. The V and J ends lost 0 bases and 7 bases, in that order; junction bases with no gene match: 2. Per germline, CDR1 SGHRS and CDR2 YFSETQ. CDR3 DNA sequence: TGCGCCAGCAGCTTGGGGGAGGGGCATACGCAGTATTTT. Translation gives CASSLGEGHTQYF.

In DNA form, the CDR3 reads TGTGCCACCCGGACAGGCCCGATGAACACTGAAGCTTTCTTT. It is translated as CATRTGPMNTEAFF. V and J are TRBV7-9 and TRBJ1-1, with TRBD1 matching over 7 bases. Germline loops: CDR1 SEHNR, CDR2 FQNEAQ (reference sequence). V trimming: 10 bases; J trimming: 0 bases; junction bases outside the gene matches: 8. CDR3 length equals 14 residues.

This clone was observed many times. This chain connects TRBV29-1 to TRBJ2-2, with TRBD1 identical over 7 bases. V lost 1 base, J lost 2 bases, and 7 bases stayed unmatched. Germline CDR1 is SQVTM and CDR2 is ANQGSEA. The CDR3 loop spans 16 amino acids. The CDR3 reads CSVEAVGDSNTGELFF. Written as DNA, the CDR3 is TGCAGCGTTGAAGCCGTGGGGGACAGCAACACCGGGGAGCTGTTTTTT.

The chain combines TRBV5-8 with TRBJ1-2; D unresolved. The germline CDR1 and CDR2 sequences are SGHTS and YDEGEE. This CDR3 contains 13 residues. Trimming left V 2 bases short and J 1 base short, with 6 bases between. DNA for the CDR3: TGTGCCAGCAGCTTATCGGTTAACTATGGCTACACCTTC. Protein sequence: CASSLSVNYGYTF.

V is TRBV9 and J is TRBJ1-2; a weak D match, TRBD1 (6 bases). The V end lost 0 bases, the J end lost 3 bases, and 12 bases lay between the germline ends. This CDR3 is built from 15 residues. Germline V gene data show CDR1 as SGDLS and CDR2 as YYNGEE. CDR3: CASSVAPGDHYGYTF. The CDR3 nucleotides read TGTGCCAGCAGCGTAGCGCCAGGGGATCACTATGGCTACACCTTC.

This clone showed up just a few times. The rearrangement uses TRBV9 and TRBJ1-6, with 7 nucleotides matching TRBD1. V was pared by 4 bases and J by 9 bases, with 4 bases of the junction left unmatched. Germline V gene lookup returns CDR1 SGDLS and CDR2 YYNGEE. The CDR3 loop spans 13 amino acids. CDR3 loop: CASSRDRFSPLHF. The CDR3 DNA reads TGTGCCAGCAGCCGGGACAGATTTTCACCCCTCCACTTT.

CDR3 residues: CASSPQGTGREQYF. CDR3 sequence (DNA): TGTGCCAGCAGCCCCCAAGGGACAGGGAGGGAGCAGTACTTC. V is TRBV11-2 and J is TRBJ2-7; 9 bases line up with TRBD1. CDR3 size: 14 residues. Germline loops: CDR1 SGHAT, CDR2 FQNNGV. V lost 5 bases and J lost 7; bases outside the gene matches: 9.

The chain links TRBV11-2 to TRBJ2-5; D unclear. In germline, CDR1 is SGHAT, CDR2 FQNNGV. This CDR3 has 14 residues. Trimming shortened V by 3 bases and J by 4 bases, and 12 bases separated the two germline ends. In nucleotides, the CDR3 is TGTGCCAGCAGCTTCTTGGCAGTGGGAGAGACCCAGTACTTC. It codes for CASSFLAVGETQYF. The full variable domain, completed using reference TRBV11-2 and TRBJ2-5, is EAGVAQSPRYKIIEKRQSVAFWCNPISGHATLYWYQQILGQGPKLLIQFQNNGVVDDSQLPKDRFSAERLKGVDSTLKIQPAKLEDSAVYLCASSFLAVGETQYFGPGTRLLVL.

This clone has just a few counts. The chain uses TRBV21-1 and TRBJ2-1. TRBV21-1 is a documented pseudogene. The length of the CDR3 is 19 residues. CDR3 amino acids: CASSKGVEEGEPSYNEQFF. The CDR3 DNA sequence: TGTGCCAGCAGCAAAGGGGTTGAGGAGGGGGAGCCTTCCTACAATGAGCAGTTCTTC.

J is TRBJ2-3 and V is TRBV2; 11 nucleotides match TRBD1. The CDR3 has 16 residues. The germline gives CDR1 SNHLY, CDR2 FYNNEI. J gave up 0 bases and V 6 bases, and 5 bases lay outside the gene matches. CDR3 region: CASRAGTGGSTDTQYF. The CDR3, as DNA: TGTGCCAGCAGGGCCGGGACAGGGGGGAGCACAGATACGCAGTATTTT.

The chain recombines TRBV5-4 with TRBJ2-7; perhaps TRBD2 as D (6 bases). The CDR3 is 11 amino acids. Germline CDR1 is SGHNT and CDR2 is YYREEE (reference sequence). V was shortened by 4 bases and J by 6 bases, with 8 bases between the two germline ends. The CDR3: CASSRGGEQYF. The CDR3 nucleotides are TGTGCCAGCAGCAGGGGAGGCGAGCAGTACTTC. The full variable domain, completed using reference TRBV5-4 and TRBJ2-7, is ETGVTQSPTHLIKTRGQQVTLRCSSQSGHNTVSWYQQALGQGPQFIFQYYREEENGRGNFPPRFSGLQFPNYSSELNVNALELDDSALYLCASSRGGEQYFGPGTRLTVT.

CDR3 sequence: CASRQNSNQPQHF. The CDR3 DNA follows: TGTGCCAGCCGGCAGAATAGCAATCAGCCCCAGCATTTT. The chain links TRBV2 to TRBJ1-5; no clear D gene. Germline loops: CDR1 SNHLY, CDR2 FYNNEI. V lost 8 bases to trimming and J lost 0 bases, with 8 bases between them. There are 13 residues in the CDR3.

This sequence joins TRBV11-2 and TRBJ2-3; D may be TRBD2 (5 bases). Trimming removed 5 bases at V and 12 bases at J, with 15 bases between. Germline CDR1 reads SGHAT; CDR2 reads FQNNGV. The CDR3 sequence is 12 residues long. CDR3 loop: CASSLGGPPQYF. The CDR3 DNA reads TGTGCCAGCAGCCTAGGAGGTCCCCCACAGTATTTT.

The J gene is TRBJ1-5, the V gene TRBV23-1; no clear D gene. TRBV23-1 carries the ORF label, with uncertain function. V lost 4 bases, J lost 2 bases, and 15 bases lay in between. CDR3 length: 16 amino acids. DNA for the CDR3: TGCGCCAGCAGTCCTTCCGCGCTCGACGGCAATCAGCCCCAGCATTTT. Translating gives CASSPSALDGNQPQHF.

In this sample, this clone turned up once. CDR3 bases: TGTGCTACGACAGGGCTGGTCCAAGAGACCCAGTACTTC. This translates into CATTGLVQETQYF. The V gene is TRBV15, the J gene TRBJ2-5; 7 bases are shared with TRBD1. The germline V gene has CDR1 LNHNV and CDR2 YYDKDF (reference sequence). This CDR3 has 13 amino acids. The entire variable domain, with the rest obtained from reference TRBV15 and TRBJ2-5, is as follows: DAMVIQNPRYQVTQFGKPVTLSCSQTLNHNVMYWYQQKSSQAPKLLFHYYDKDFNNEADTPDNFQSRRPNTSFCFLDIRSPGLGDTAMYLCATTGLVQETQYFGPGTRLLVL.

A remark on this clone: A read error may produce the germline difference seen at one junction end. V usage is TRBV29-1 and J usage is TRBJ1-4; TRBD1 is a possible D gene (6 bases). Germline V gene lookup returns CDR1 SQVTM and CDR2 ANQGSEA. The CDR3 runs 13 residues. CDR3 protein: CSVEGTPGQHMVF. For the CDR3, the DNA is TGCAGCGTGGAAGGGACACCGGGCCAGCATATGGTTTTT.

V usage is TRBV12-5 and J usage is TRBJ2-7, with TRBD1 matching over 7 bases. This CDR3 comprises 14 residues. V lost 5 bases to trimming and J lost 0 bases; unmatched junction nucleotides: 4. Germline assignment: CDR1 LGHNT and CDR2 FRNRAP. The CDR3, as DNA: TGTGCTAGTGGTGTGACAGGGAGCTCCTACGAGCAGTACTTC. Residues: CASGVTGSSYEQYF.

V gene TRBV5-4 combines with J gene TRBJ1-1; D is ambiguous. Germline loops: CDR1 SGHNT, CDR2 YYREEE (reference sequence). V shed 1 base and J shed 2 bases, with 9 bases lying between them. There are 14 residues in the CDR3. The CDR3 sequence is CASSLWGGNTEAFF. The CDR3 DNA sequence: TGTGCCAGCAGCTTGTGGGGAGGTAACACTGAAGCTTTCTTT.

The chain employs TRBV14 and TRBJ1-2; TRBD1 might be the D (6 bases). Germline V gene lookup returns CDR1 SGHDN and CDR2 FVKESK. The CDR3 runs to 14 residues. With 1 base removed from V and 6 bases from J, the gap between germline ends came to 12 bases. This chain's CDR3 is CASSQVQGVHGYTF. For the CDR3, the DNA is TGTGCCAGCAGCCAAGTACAGGGCGTACATGGCTACACCTTC.

V is TRBV5-1 and J is TRBJ2-5, with TRBD1 matching over 7 bases. In germline, CDR1 is SGHRS, CDR2 YFSETQ. With V trimmed by 4 bases and J by 9 bases, 9 bases remained unmatched. The CDR3 consists of 13 residues. The CDR3 here is CASSQTGQEAQYF. The DNA for the CDR3 is TGCGCCAGCAGCCAGACAGGGCAGGAGGCCCAGTACTTC.

This chain links TRBV2 with TRBJ1-2; D is ambiguous. CDR1 is SNHLY and CDR2 is FYNNEI in the germline V gene. The CDR3 is made up of 12 amino acids. V was trimmed by 5 bases and J by 5 bases, leaving 9 bases between them. In DNA, the CDR3 is TGTGCCAGCAGTTTGATGATATATGGCTACACCTTC. Translated: CASSLMIYGYTF.

The rearrangement joins TRBV30 to TRBJ1-5; a weak D match, TRBD1 (6 bases). The ends were cut back, 2 bases at V and 1 base at J, with 12 bases in the middle. Per the germline V gene, CDR1 is GTSNPN and CDR2 is SVGIG (reference sequence). CDR3 size: 15 residues. The CDR3 here is CAWSTRGSSNQPQHF. Here the CDR3 DNA reads TGTGCCTGGAGTACTAGGGGGTCGAGCAATCAGCCCCAGCATTTT.

This chain uses TRBV12-5 with TRBJ1-4; 8 nucleotides line up with TRBD1. Trimming took 6 bases from V and 5 from J; bases not matched to a gene: 8. This CDR3 contains 15 residues. Germline V gene lookup returns CDR1 LGHNT and CDR2 FRNRAP. The CDR3 nucleotides read TGTGCTAGTGGAAGAACGGGACAGGTCAATGAAAAACTGTTTTTT. Protein sequence: CASGRTGQVNEKLFF. Looking up the rest from reference TRBV12-5 and TRBJ1-4 gives the full variable domain: DARVTQTPRHKVTEMGQEVTMRCQPILGHNTVFWYRQTMMQGLELLAYFRNRAPLDDSGMPKDRFSAEMPDATLATLKIQPSEPRDSAVYFCASGRTGQVNEKLFFGSGTQLSVL.

This clone was counted only a few times. The chain joins TRBV6-1 to TRBJ1-2; 8 bases fit TRBD1. The CDR3 sequence is 15 residues long. The V and J ends lost 2 bases and 2 bases, in that order; junction bases with no gene match: 4. Germline-derived CDR1 and CDR2 are MNHNS and SASEGT. The CDR3 loop reads CASSEWTGPNYGYTF. DNA of the CDR3: TGTGCCAGCAGTGAATGGACAGGGCCCAACTATGGCTACACCTTC.